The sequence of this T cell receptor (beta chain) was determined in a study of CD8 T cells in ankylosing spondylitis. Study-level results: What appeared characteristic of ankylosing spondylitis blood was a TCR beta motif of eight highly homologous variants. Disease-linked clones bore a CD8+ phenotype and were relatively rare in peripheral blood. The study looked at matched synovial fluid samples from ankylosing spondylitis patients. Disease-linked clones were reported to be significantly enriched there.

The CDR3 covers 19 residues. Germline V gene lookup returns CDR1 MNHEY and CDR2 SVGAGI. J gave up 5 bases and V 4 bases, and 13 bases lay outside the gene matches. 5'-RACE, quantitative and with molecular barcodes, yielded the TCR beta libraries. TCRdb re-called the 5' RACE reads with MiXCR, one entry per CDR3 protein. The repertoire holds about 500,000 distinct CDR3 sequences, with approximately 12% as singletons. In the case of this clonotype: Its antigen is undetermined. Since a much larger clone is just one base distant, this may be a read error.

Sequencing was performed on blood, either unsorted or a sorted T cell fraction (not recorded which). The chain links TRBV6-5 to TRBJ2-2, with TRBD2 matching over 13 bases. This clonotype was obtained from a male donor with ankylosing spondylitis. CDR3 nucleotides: TGTGCCAGCAGTTTCTACGGACTAGCGGGAGACGAAGGGACCGGGGAGCTGTTTTTT. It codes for CASSFYGLAGDEGTGELFF.